A selection of T cell receptor beta chains follows, all from one sample in a study of cytomegalovirus exposure and HLA in healthy donors. Clones were read by immunoSEQ multiplex PCR, and TCRdb kept only the in-frame ones, dropping some. Here the sample spans under 150,000 clones, roughly three fifths being singletons. Sequenced input: PBMCs. The receptors stem from a man aged 40-50 years in good health and CMV-seropositive. The CDR3 runs from the conserved cysteine through the conserved F or W. A D gene is named only where the DNA matches it firmly. Expanded clones get a size class; other rows say once, few or many, or leave the size out.

cdr3_length	d_call	clone_size	j_call	v_call	cdr3_nt	cdr3_aa
13	-	-	TRBJ2-3	TRBV12-5	TGTGCTAGTGGTCGGGGACTTACAGATACGCAGTATTTT	CASGRGLTDTQYF
15	-	-	TRBJ1-3	TRBV5-1	TGCGCCAGCAGCTTGTTTTCCAGCTCTGGAAACACCATATATTTT	CASSLFSSSGNTIYF
17	-	-	TRBJ2-3	TRBV19	TGTGCCAGTAGTATAGTCCTGAGCGGACCCGACACAGATACGCAGTATTTT	CASSIVLSGPDTDTQYF
14	-	-	TRBJ1-1	TRBV2	TGTGCCAGCAGTAAGGGACAAGGGAACACTGAAGCTTTCTTT	CASSKGQGNTEAFF
12	-	-	TRBJ2-7	TRBV7-8	TGTGCCAGCAGCCGTAGCGTAGGCGAGCAGTACTTC	CASSRSVGEQYF
13	-	-	TRBJ2-7	TRBV27	TGTGCCAGCAGTGTACAGGGAAGCTACGAGCAGTACTTC	CASSVQGSYEQYF
11	-	-	TRBJ2-7	TRBV27	TGTGCCAGCAGTTCCCACTACGAGCAGTACTTC	CASSSHYEQYF
13	-	-	TRBJ1-2	TRBV6-5	TGTGCCAGCAGGATCGACAGGAACTATGGCTACACCTTC	CASRIDRNYGYTF
15	TRBD2	-	TRBJ2-7	TRBV7-2	TGTGCCAGCAGCTTAGCGAGCGGGAGGATCCACGAGCAGTACTTC	CASSLASGRIHEQYF
17	TRBD1	few	TRBJ2-7	TRBV10-3	TGTGCCATCAGTGAGTCGTTCGGACAGGGAGGAGCCTACGAGCAGTACTTC	CAISESFGQGGAYEQYF